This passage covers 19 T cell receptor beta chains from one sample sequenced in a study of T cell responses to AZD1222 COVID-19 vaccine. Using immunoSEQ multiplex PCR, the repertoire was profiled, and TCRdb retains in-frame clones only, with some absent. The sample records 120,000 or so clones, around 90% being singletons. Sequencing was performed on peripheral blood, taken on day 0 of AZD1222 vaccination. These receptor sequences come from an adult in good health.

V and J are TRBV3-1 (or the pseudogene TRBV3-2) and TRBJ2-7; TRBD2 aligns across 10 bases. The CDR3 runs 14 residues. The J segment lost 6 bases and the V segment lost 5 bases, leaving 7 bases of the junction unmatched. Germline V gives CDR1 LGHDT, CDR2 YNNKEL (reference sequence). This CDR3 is CASSLGLAASEQYF. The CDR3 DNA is TGTGCCAGCAGCTTAGGACTAGCGGCGTCCGAGCAGTACTTC.

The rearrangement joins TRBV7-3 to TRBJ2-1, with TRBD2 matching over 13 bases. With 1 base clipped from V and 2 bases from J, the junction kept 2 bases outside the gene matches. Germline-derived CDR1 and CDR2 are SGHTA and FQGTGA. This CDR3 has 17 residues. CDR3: CASSLMGLAGPYNEQFF. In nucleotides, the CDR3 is TGTGCCAGCAGCTTAATGGGACTAGCGGGGCCCTACAATGAGCAGTTCTTC.

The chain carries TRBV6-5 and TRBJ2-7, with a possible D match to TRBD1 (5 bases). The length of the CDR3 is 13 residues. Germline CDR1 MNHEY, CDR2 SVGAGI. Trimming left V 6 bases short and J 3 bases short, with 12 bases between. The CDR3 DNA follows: TGTGCCAGCAGGGGGCTCCTATTCTACGAGCAGTACTTC. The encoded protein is CASRGLLFYEQYF.

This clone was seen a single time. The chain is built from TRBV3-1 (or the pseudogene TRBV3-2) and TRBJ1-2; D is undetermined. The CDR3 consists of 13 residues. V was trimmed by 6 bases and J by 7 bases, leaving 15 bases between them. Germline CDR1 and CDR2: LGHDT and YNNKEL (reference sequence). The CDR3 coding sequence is TGTGCCAGCAGTGGTGTTATTGTCGGTGGCTACACCTTC. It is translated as CASSGVIVGGYTF.

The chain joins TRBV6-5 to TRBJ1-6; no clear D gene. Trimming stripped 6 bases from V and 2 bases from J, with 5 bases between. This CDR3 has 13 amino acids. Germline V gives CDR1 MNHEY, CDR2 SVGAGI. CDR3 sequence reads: CASSRTYNSPLHF. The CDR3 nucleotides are TGTGCCAGCAGCCGTACCTATAATTCACCCCTCCACTTT.

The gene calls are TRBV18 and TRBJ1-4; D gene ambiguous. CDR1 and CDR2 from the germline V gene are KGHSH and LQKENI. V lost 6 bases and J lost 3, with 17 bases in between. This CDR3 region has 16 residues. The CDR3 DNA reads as TGTGCCAGCTCTCCCGACGGTCTGGCAGCTAATGAAAAACTGTTTTTT. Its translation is CASSPDGLAANEKLFF.

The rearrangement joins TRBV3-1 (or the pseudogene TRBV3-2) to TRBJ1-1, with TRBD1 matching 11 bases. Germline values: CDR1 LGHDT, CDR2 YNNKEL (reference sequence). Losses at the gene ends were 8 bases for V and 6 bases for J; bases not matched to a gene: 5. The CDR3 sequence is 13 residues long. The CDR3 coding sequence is TGTGCCAGCCGACCGGGACAGGGGGCTGAAGCTTTCTTT. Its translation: CASRPGQGAEAFF.

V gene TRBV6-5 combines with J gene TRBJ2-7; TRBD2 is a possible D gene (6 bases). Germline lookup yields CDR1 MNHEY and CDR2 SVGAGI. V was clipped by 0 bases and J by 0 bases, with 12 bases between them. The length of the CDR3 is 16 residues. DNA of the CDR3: TGTGCCAGCAGTTACTCGAGCCGGGGGAGCTCCTACGAGCAGTACTTC. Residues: CASSYSSRGSSYEQYF.

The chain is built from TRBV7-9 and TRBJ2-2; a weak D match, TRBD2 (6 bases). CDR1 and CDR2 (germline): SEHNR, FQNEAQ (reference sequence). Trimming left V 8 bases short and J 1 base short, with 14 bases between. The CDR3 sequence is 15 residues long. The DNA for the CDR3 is TGTGCCAGCCGGTTTGCGGGGAAGAACACCGGGGAGCTGTTTTTT. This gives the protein CASRFAGKNTGELFF.

Here the CDR3 DNA reads TGTGCCAGCGGCCCCGCCCGGGAATCACCCCTCCACTTT. Its translation: CASGPARESPLHF. The V and J genes are TRBV6-2 or TRBV6-3 and TRBJ1-6, with D hard to call. CDR1 and CDR2 (germline): MNHEY, SVGEGT. Trimming pared 8 bases from V and 10 bases from J, leaving 15 bases between. The length of the CDR3 is 13 residues.

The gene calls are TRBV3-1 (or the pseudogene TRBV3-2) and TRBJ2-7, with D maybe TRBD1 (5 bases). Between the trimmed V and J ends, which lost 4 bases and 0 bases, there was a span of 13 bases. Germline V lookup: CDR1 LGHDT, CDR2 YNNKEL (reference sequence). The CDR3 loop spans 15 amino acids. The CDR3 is CASSRQFSPSYEQYF. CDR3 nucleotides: TGTGCCAGCAGCCGACAGTTCTCCCCCTCCTACGAGCAGTACTTC.

CDR3 in amino acids: CASRPLSGATEAFF. The DNA of the CDR3 is TGTGCCAGCAGGCCCCTCTCGGGGGCCACTGAAGCTTTCTTT. This rearrangement joins TRBV2 to TRBJ1-1; a possible D gene is TRBD1 (6 bases). CDR3 length: 14 residues. Germline V gene data show CDR1 as SNHLY and CDR2 as FYNNEI. V lost 6 bases and J lost 4, with 15 bases in between.

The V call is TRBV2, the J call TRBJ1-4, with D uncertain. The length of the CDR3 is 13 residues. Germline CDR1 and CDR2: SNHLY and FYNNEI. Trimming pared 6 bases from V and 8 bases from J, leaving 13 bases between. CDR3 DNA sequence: TGTGCCAGCAGGAAGGGCAGGAACGAAAAACTGTTTTTT. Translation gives CASRKGRNEKLFF.

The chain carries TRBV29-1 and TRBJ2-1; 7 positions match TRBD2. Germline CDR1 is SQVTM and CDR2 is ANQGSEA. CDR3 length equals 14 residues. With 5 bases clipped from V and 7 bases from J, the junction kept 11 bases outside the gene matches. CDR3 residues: CSVSGTSWENEQFF. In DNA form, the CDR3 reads TGCAGCGTTAGCGGGACTTCATGGGAGAATGAGCAGTTCTTC.

The CDR3 reads CASSALAGGNTGELFF. CDR3 bases: TGTGCCAGCAGCGCCCTAGCGGGAGGGAACACCGGGGAGCTGTTTTTT. The chain uses TRBV7-8 and TRBJ2-2, with 11 bases lining up with TRBD2. The trim removed 5 bases at V and 1 base at J, leaving 3 bases unmatched. Germline-derived CDR1 and CDR2 are SGHVS and FQNEAQ. This CDR3 has 16 residues.

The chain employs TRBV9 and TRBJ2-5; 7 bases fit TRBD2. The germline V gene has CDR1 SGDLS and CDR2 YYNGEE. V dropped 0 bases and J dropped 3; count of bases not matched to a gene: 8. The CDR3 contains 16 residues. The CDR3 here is CASSVVPRGGEETQYF. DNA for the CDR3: TGTGCCAGCAGCGTAGTGCCCCGCGGGGGAGAAGAGACCCAGTACTTC.

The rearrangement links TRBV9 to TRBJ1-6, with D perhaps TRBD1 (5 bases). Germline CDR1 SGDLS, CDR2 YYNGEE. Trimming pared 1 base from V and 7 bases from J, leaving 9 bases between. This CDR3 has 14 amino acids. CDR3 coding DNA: TGTGCCAGCAGCGTATCAGGGAACAATTCACCCCTCCACTTT. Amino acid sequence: CASSVSGNNSPLHF.

CDR3 coding DNA: TGTGCCAGCAGTGAGGACGGCGGGGGTAACACTGAAGCTTTCTTT. This codes for CASSEDGGGNTEAFF. The V gene is TRBV6-1, the J gene TRBJ1-1, with a possible D match to TRBD1 (5 bases). This CDR3 is built from 15 residues. CDR1 and CDR2 (germline): MNHNS, SASEGT. Trimming removed 3 bases from V and 2 bases from J, with 13 bases in between.

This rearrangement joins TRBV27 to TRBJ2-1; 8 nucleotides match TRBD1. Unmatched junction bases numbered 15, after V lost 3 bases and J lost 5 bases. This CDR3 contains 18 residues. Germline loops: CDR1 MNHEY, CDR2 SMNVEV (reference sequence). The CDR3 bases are TGTGCCAGCAGTTTCCCCGGACAGGGCTCCATAAGGGACAATGAGCAGTTCTTC. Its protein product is CASSFPGQGSIRDNEQFF.